This T cell receptor beta chain originates from a study of T cell responses to AZD1222 COVID-19 vaccine. The length of the CDR3 is 13 residues. Trimming cost V 7 bases and J 8 bases; bases outside gene matches: 6. The germline gives CDR1 LNHDA, CDR2 SQIVND (reference sequence). The data were produced by immunoSEQ multiplex PCR, yet TCRdb's version contains in-frame clones alone and is incomplete. The profile shows more than 95,000 clones, roughly 87% of them singletons. The specimen was peripheral blood, collected 28 days after the second AZD1222 dose. The TCR comes from an adult who received the AZD1222 COVID-19 vaccine. The chain combines TRBV19 with TRBJ1-4; 8 bases agree with TRBD1. This chain's CDR3 is CASINRGDEKLFF. CDR3 sequence (DNA): TGTGCCAGTATTAACAGGGGGGACGAAAAACTGTTTTTT.